Each of the 3 T cell receptor beta chains below was sequenced from the same sample in a study of cytotoxic CD8 clonotypes in ibrutinib-treated CLL (dated by TCRdb to about 2021). The library was prepared using the immunoSEQ multiplex PCR assay. Not all clones reach the TCRdb copy of this immuneACCESS table, which keeps in-frame sequences only. Checked studies attribute under half of the gap to unresolved V genes and leave the rest unexplained. In this sample the table shows fewer than 5,000 clones, roughly 84% of which occur a single time. The top ten hold around a fifth of the sample. Sequences were derived from PBMCs, sampled before ibrutinib treatment. These receptors all come from a human donor with chronic lymphocytic leukemia.

This chain links TRBV6-1 with TRBJ2-3; 10 bases match TRBD2. V dropped 6 bases and J dropped 3; count of bases not matched to a gene: 6. Germline V gives CDR1 MNHNS, CDR2 SASEGT. The CDR3 totals 15 residues. As DNA, the CDR3 is TGTGCCAGCAGGCTGACTAGCGGGCTTACAGATACGCAGTATTTT. Encoded protein: CASRLTSGLTDTQYF.

V gene TRBV10-2 combines with J gene TRBJ2-2, with 9 nucleotides matching TRBD2. Germline lookup yields CDR1 WSHSY and CDR2 SAAADI. The CDR3 runs 15 residues. V lost 5 bases to trimming and J lost 3 bases; unmatched junction nucleotides: 4. Here the CDR3 reads CASSLAGVDTGELFF. The CDR3 DNA follows: TGCGCCAGCAGTTTAGCGGGAGTTGACACCGGGGAGCTGTTTTTT.

This clone was observed a few times. The chain combines TRBV5-1 with TRBJ2-4; 8 bases match TRBD2. The V gene end was trimmed by 5 bases and the J gene end by 2 bases; junction bases not matched to a gene: 9. This CDR3 contains 16 residues. Germline V gene data show CDR1 as SGHRS and CDR2 as YFSETQ. This CDR3 reads CASRSAGGASKNIQYF. CDR3 nucleotide sequence: TGCGCCAGCAGGAGCGCGGGGGGAGCCTCCAAAAACATTCAGTACTTC.